A single T cell receptor beta chain is shown here with its context. The data were taken from a study of blood T cell repertoires in COVID-19. Study background: Collection of acute and convalescent COVID-19 samples took place in the United States, Italy and Spain. T cells, B-cell-depleted T cells, or PBMCs provided the cDNA or gDNA that served as material.

Original data processing: Nucleated cell number was recorded as an estimate derived from reference gene primer amplification. This table comes from immunoSEQ multiplex PCR, and its TCRdb copy is limited to in-frame clones, with some not included. That table is the source of V, J and clone size, and D and trimming were worked out from the DNA. The sample has 80,000 to 90,000 clones; around nine tenths are singletons. Sequencing used peripheral blood. The source is a man in his forties or fifties with acute or convalescent COVID-19.

The CDR3 sequence is CASSSGGLHYGYTF. In DNA, the CDR3 is TGTGCCAGCAGTTCAGGGGGCTTACACTATGGCTACACCTTC. The genes are TRBV6-5 and TRBJ1-2; 8 positions agree with TRBD1. CDR3 length: 14 residues. After removal of 4 bases from V and 3 bases from J, the junction contained 4 bases not matched to a gene. From germline, CDR1 is MNHEY and CDR2 SVGAGI.